This entry features one T cell receptor (beta chain) sequence. Antigen: not known. These data are taken from a study of T cells after yellow fever vaccination. General study results and limits: Booster sampling recovered most clones from primary vaccination (under 97% CD4, roughly 88% CD8).

Germline CDR1 and CDR2: PRHDT and FYEKMQ (reference sequence). The CDR3 sequence is 15 residues long. V was pared by 5 bases and J by 5 bases, with 4 bases of the junction left unmatched. A single record per CDR3 protein comes from TCRdb applying MiXCR to the 5' RACE reads. Here the sample spans a few hundred thousand distinct CDR3 sequences, less than 20% being singletons. The chain joins TRBV13 to TRBJ2-5; the match to TRBD2 covers 14 bases. This sequence originates from a man aged 18-30 years who received the YFV17D yellow fever vaccine. The input for sequencing was PBMCs, taken around 5 days after the first yellow fever vaccination. This CDR3 is CASSTRTSGGETQYF. CDR3 bases: TGTGCCAGCAGCACCCGGACTAGCGGGGGGGAGACCCAGTACTTC.